The 13 T cell receptor beta chains below were found in one sample sequenced in a study of T cells after yellow fever vaccination. TCRdb reprocessed the 5' RACE reads via MiXCR and lists one record per CDR3 protein. The top ten clones hold approximately 34% of a sample with 150,000 to 200,000 distinct CDR3 sequences, roughly 11% of them seen once. The source material was CD8+ T cells sorted from PBMCs, sampled 15 days after the yellow fever booster vaccination. The source is a man aged 18 to 29 who received the YFV17D yellow fever vaccine.

This clonotype was observed at least ten times. The genes are TRBV4-3 and TRBJ2-2; the D is unclear. Germline CDR1 and CDR2: LGHNA and YSLEER. The CDR3 has 13 amino acids. V gave up 3 bases and J gave up 6 bases, with 8 bases separating them. The CDR3 DNA follows: TGCGCCAGCAGCCACGACCTATCCGGGGAGCTGTTTTTT. Amino acids: CASSHDLSGELFF.

This clonotype was observed many times. The V call is TRBV9, the J call TRBJ1-1; TRBD1 is a possible D gene (5 bases). The germline V gene encodes CDR1 SGDLS and CDR2 YYNGEE. Deletions cut 3 bases from V and 1 base from J, with 13 bases between. The CDR3 is made up of 15 amino acids. In DNA, the CDR3 is TGTGCCAGCAGCGAAGACGGGACTCCGAACACTGAAGCTTTCTTT. Its protein is CASSEDGTPNTEAFF.

This clonotype was observed at least ten times. V and J are TRBV27 and TRBJ2-7; 9 bases map to TRBD2. J was trimmed by 5 bases and V by 5 bases; bases with no gene match: 7. Germline lookup yields CDR1 MNHEY and CDR2 SMNVEV (reference sequence). The CDR3 contains 14 residues. CDR3 sequence: CASSLGSGGHEQYF. CDR3 bases: TGTGCCAGCAGTCTCGGTAGCGGGGGTCACGAGCAGTACTTC.

This clonotype was seen only a few times. The chain carries TRBV12-3 or TRBV12-4 and TRBJ2-6; D possibly corresponds to TRBD2 (5 bases). The CDR3 runs to 15 residues. Trimming took off 8 bases at V and 4 bases at J, with 15 bases between the two ends. The CDR3 coding sequence is TGTGCCAGCTGGAACCGGGGTTTGGGGGCCAACGTCCTGACTTTC. It specifies CASWNRGLGANVLTF.

Only a few counts were recorded for this clonotype. The V gene is TRBV27, the J gene TRBJ1-1; no clear D. This CDR3 spans 14 amino acids. V lost 3 bases and J 5 bases, leaving 13 bases between the germline ends. Per the germline V gene, CDR1 is MNHEY and CDR2 is SMNVEV (reference sequence). The CDR3 spells CASSFLGGLTEAFF. The CDR3 region has the DNA TGTGCCAGCAGTTTCCTAGGAGGGCTGACTGAAGCTTTCTTT.

The chain carries TRBV9 and TRBJ2-3; 9 nucleotides line up with TRBD2. The CDR3 consists of 17 residues. Germline V CDR1 and CDR2: SGDLS, YYNGEE. V dropped 0 bases and J dropped 6; count of bases not matched to a gene: 11. In nucleotides, the CDR3 is TGTGCCAGCAGCGTAGCGGCTAGCGGGGCTCTAGGCGATACGCAGTATTTT. Encoded protein: CASSVAASGALGDTQYF.

This clonotype appeared many times. V usage is TRBV5-1 and J usage is TRBJ2-1, with 8 bases identical to TRBD2. This CDR3 is built from 15 residues. CDR1 is SGHRS and CDR2 is YFSETQ in the germline V gene. With 3 bases clipped from V and 7 bases from J, the junction kept 9 bases outside the gene matches. CDR3 sequence reads: CASSYERGPNNEQFF. In DNA, the CDR3 is TGCGCCAGCAGCTACGAGCGGGGGCCCAATAATGAGCAGTTCTTC.

Only a few counts were recorded for this clonotype. This rearrangement joins TRBV4-1 to TRBJ2-7; 11 bases agree with TRBD1. V dropped 3 bases and J dropped 6; count of bases not matched to a gene: 7. From germline, CDR1 is MGHRA and CDR2 YSYEKL. The CDR3 consists of 15 residues. In DNA, the CDR3 is TGCGCCAGCAGCCAGTCGGGACAGGGGGAAGTCGAGCAGTACGTC. Amino acid sequence: CASSQSGQGEVEQYV.

This chain connects TRBV12-3 or TRBV12-4 to TRBJ2-2, with a possible D match to TRBD2 (6 bases). This CDR3 region has 13 residues. V was clipped by 8 bases and J by 6 bases, with 13 bases between them. CDR3 nucleotide sequence: TGTGCCAGCGGACTACCTGGACCCGGGGAGCTGTTTTTT. It codes for CASGLPGPGELFF.

This clonotype has only a few counts. The rearrangement joins TRBV4-1 to TRBJ1-4; D is possibly TRBD1 (5 bases). The V end lost 1 base, the J end lost 8 bases, and 14 bases lay between the germline ends. The CDR3 spans 15 residues. The germline V gene encodes CDR1 MGHRA and CDR2 YSYEKL. The CDR3 is CASSQAQDGDEKLFF. The CDR3 nucleotides read TGCGCCAGCAGCCAAGCACAGGATGGAGACGAAAAACTGTTTTTT.

This sequence joins TRBV6-2 or TRBV6-3 and TRBJ1-5; D gene ambiguous. CDR3 size: 15 residues. Looked up from germline, CDR1 is MNHEY and CDR2 is SVGEGT. Trimming removed 0 bases at V and 9 bases at J, with 15 bases between. CDR3 region: CASSYSGVSETPQHF. In nucleotides, the CDR3 is TGTGCCAGCAGTTACTCTGGGGTGTCGGAGACGCCCCAGCATTTT.

J is TRBJ2-3 and V is TRBV11-2, with 7 bases identical to TRBD1. CDR1 is SGHAT and CDR2 is FQNNGV in the germline V gene. The CDR3 covers 16 residues. Trimming at V came to 4 bases and at J to 1 base, leaving 8 bases not matched to a gene. The CDR3 loop is CASSSLGQQRTDTQYF. The CDR3 DNA sequence: TGTGCCAGCAGCTCGTTGGGACAGCAGCGCACAGATACGCAGTATTTT.

In this sample, this clonotype turned up a few times. The gene calls are TRBV4-1 and TRBJ2-3, with D perhaps TRBD1 (6 bases). The V gene's germline CDR1 is MGHRA and CDR2 YSYEKL. V dropped 5 bases and J dropped 0 bases, with 15 bases sitting between them. CDR3 length equals 16 residues. This CDR3 reads CASSWGPRDSTDTQYF. The CDR3 nucleotides read TGCGCCAGCAGCTGGGGGCCGAGGGACAGCACAGATACGCAGTATTTT.